This is a list of T cell receptor beta chains from one sample in a study of early T cells in non-severe SARS-CoV-2 infection. TCRdb fed the 5' RACE reads into MiXCR, producing one record per CDR3 protein. In the table there are tens of thousands of distinct CDR3 sequences, around 12% of which are singletons. The specimen was whole blood, collected at baseline. The receptors here all came from an adult who was a healthcare worker with PCR-confirmed SARS-CoV-2 infection or an uninfected control (not recorded which). The donor label of this sample is uncertain. Each CDR3 is given with its conserved first and last residue. Fields, in order: J gene, D gene, V gene, clone size, CDR3 DNA, CDR3 protein. A D gene is named only where the DNA matches it firmly. Expanded clones are given a class, and other clones once, few, many or no size at all.

>TRBJ1-5|NA|TRBV6-6|NA
TGTGCCAGCAGCAATCGGGGGGCTGGGAGCAATCAGCCCCAGCATTTT
CASSNRGAGSNQPQHF
>TRBJ2-5|NA|TRBV20-1|NA
TGCAGTGCTAGAGATCCCCGACGAGAAGAGACCCAGTACTTC
CSARDPRREETQYF
>TRBJ2-7|NA|TRBV5-1|many
TGCGCCAGCAGCTTCTCCGCCGGGCAGCAGTACTTC
CASSFSAGQQYF
>TRBJ2-2|NA|TRBV11-3|NA
TGTGCCAGCGCAGGGGTGGCCGGGGAGCTGTTTTTT
CASAGVAGELFF
>TRBJ2-7|NA|TRBV7-9|many
TGTGCCAGCAGCTTAGTGGGATACGAGCAGTACTTC
CASSLVGYEQYF
>TRBJ1-3|TRBD1|TRBV7-2|few
TGTGCCAGCAGCCAGAACAGGGGCCCCTCTGGAAACACCATATATTTT
CASSQNRGPSGNTIYF
>TRBJ2-3|NA|TRBV7-9|NA
TGTGCCAGCAGCTTAGCGCTTAGGGCCGGCACAGATACGCAGTATTTT
CASSLALRAGTDTQYF
>TRBJ2-2|NA|TRBV7-8|few
TGTGCCAGCAGCTTAATCTACAGGGACAACACCGGGGAGCTGTTTTTT
CASSLIYRDNTGELFF
>TRBJ1-5|NA|TRBV2|few
TGTGCCAGCAGTGACAGCTCGAGCAATCAGCCCCAGCATTTT
CASSDSSSNQPQHF
>TRBJ2-1|TRBD2|TRBV7-8|NA
TGTGCCAGCAGCTTACCAGCGGGAGGGCCTAGTATCTCCTACAATGAGCAGTTCTTC
CASSLPAGGPSISYNEQFF
>TRBJ1-3|NA|TRBV6-5|many
TGTGCCAGCAGTTACGGGACGGGAAACACCATATATTTT
CASSYGTGNTIYF
>TRBJ1-3|NA|TRBV15|few
TGTGCCACCACCCTCACCCGCGGGGTAAACACCATATATTTT
CATTLTRGVNTIYF
>TRBJ2-3|TRBD2|TRBV10-3|few
TGTGCCATCAGAATCGGGACTAGCGGGAGGGACCACACAGATACGCAGTATTTT
CAIRIGTSGRDHTDTQYF
>TRBJ2-2|TRBD1|TRBV10-2|NA
TGCGCCAGCAGTTGGGACAGGGCGAACACCGGGGAGCTGTTTTTT
CASSWDRANTGELFF
>TRBJ1-5|NA|TRBV10-1|few
TGCGCCAGCGACCGACAGCATTTT
CASDRQHF
>TRBJ2-1|NA|TRBV5-1|many
TGCGCCAGCAGGTGGGCGGAATACAATGAGCAGTTCTTC
CASRWAEYNEQFF
>TRBJ2-5|TRBD2|TRBV12-5|NA
TGTGCTAGTGGCTCGCTAGCGGGGGGGCGGGAGACCCAGTACTTC
CASGSLAGGRETQYF
>TRBJ2-7|TRBD2|TRBV20-1|many
TGCAGTGCGCCAACTAGCGGGAATTACGAGCAGTACTTC
CSAPTSGNYEQYF
>TRBJ2-5|TRBD2|TRBV7-9|NA
TGTGCCAGCAGCTGGCGGCTAGCGGGGCTTCAAGAGACCCAGTACTTC
CASSWRLAGLQETQYF
>TRBJ1-1|NA|TRBV6-6|NA
TGTGCCAGCACTAGGGTCGGTAACACTGAAGCTTTCTTT
CASTRVGNTEAFF
>TRBJ2-7|NA|TRBV7-6|few
TGTGCCAGCAGCTTAGTCACAGGAACCTACGAGCAGTACTTC
CASSLVTGTYEQYF
>TRBJ2-5|TRBD2|TRBV27|many
TGTGCCAGCAGTTTGCTACTAGCGGGGGGGCAGGGGACCCAGTACTTC
CASSLLLAGGQGTQYF
>TRBJ2-3|TRBD2|TRBV18|NA
TGTGCCAGCTCACCTCGAATAGCGGGAGGAACCGATACGCAGTATTTT
CASSPRIAGGTDTQYF
>TRBJ1-2|TRBD1|TRBV6-6|NA
TGTGCCAGCAGTTGGGGGACAGCTGACTATGGCTACACCTTC
CASSWGTADYGYTF
>TRBJ2-7|TRBD2|TRBV3-1|NA
TGTGCCAGCAGCCAAAAAGCGGGAGGTCAAGCTAAGCAGTACTTC
CASSQKAGGQAKQYF
>TRBJ2-1|NA|TRBV24-1|NA
TGTGCCACCAGTGATTTGGACAACCTCCAGTTCTTC
CATSDLDNLQFF
>TRBJ1-1|NA|TRBV10-3|many
TGTGCCATCAGTACGTTTGGACAGAACACTGAAGCTTTCTTT
CAISTFGQNTEAFF
>TRBJ1-5|NA|TRBV28|few
TGTGCCAGCAGCTCTCAGGCGGGGACCGGCAATCAGCCCCAGCATTTT
CASSSQAGTGNQPQHF
>TRBJ2-7|TRBD2|TRBV11-2|NA
TGTGCCAGCAGCTCGGGAGGTGGCAGCCCCTACGAGCAGTACTTC
CASSSGGGSPYEQYF